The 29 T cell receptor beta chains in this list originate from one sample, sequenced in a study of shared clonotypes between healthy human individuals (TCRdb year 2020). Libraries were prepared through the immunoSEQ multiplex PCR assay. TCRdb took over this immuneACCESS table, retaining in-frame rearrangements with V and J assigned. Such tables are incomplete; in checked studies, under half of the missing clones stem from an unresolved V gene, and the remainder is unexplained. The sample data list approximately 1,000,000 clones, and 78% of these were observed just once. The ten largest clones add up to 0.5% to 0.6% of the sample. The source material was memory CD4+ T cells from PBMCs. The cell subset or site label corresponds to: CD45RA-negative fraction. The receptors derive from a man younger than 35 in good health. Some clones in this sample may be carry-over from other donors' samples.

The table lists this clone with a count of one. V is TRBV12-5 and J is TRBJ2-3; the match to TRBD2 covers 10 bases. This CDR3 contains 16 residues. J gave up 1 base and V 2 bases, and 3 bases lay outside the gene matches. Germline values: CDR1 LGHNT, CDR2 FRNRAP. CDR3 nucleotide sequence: TGTGCTAGTGGTTTGTCGGGACTAGCGCGCACAGATACGCAGTATTTT. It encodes CASGLSGLARTDTQYF.

As DNA, the CDR3 is TGTGCCAGCAGCTCCCCCACAGAGAGGGCCTACAATGAGCAGTTCTTC. Its protein product is CASSSPTERAYNEQFF. The chain carries TRBV9 and TRBJ2-1, with D possibly being TRBD2 (5 bases). V lost 4 bases to trimming and J lost 2 bases, with 16 bases between them. CDR3 length equals 16 residues. The V gene's germline CDR1 is SGDLS and CDR2 YYNGEE.

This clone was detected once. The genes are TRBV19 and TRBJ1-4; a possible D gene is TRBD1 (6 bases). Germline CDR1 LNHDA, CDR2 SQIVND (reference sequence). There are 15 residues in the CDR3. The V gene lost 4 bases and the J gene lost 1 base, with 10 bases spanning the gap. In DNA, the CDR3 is TGTGCCAGTAGTACCCTACAGGGAACTAATGAAAAACTGTTTTTT. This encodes CASSTLQGTNEKLFF.

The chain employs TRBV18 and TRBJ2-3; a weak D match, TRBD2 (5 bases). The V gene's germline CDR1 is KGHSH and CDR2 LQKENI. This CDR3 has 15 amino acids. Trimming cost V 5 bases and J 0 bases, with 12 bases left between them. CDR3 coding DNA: TGTGCCAGCTCAGCCACCCGGACTAGCACAGATACGCAGTATTTT. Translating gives CASSATRTSTDTQYF.

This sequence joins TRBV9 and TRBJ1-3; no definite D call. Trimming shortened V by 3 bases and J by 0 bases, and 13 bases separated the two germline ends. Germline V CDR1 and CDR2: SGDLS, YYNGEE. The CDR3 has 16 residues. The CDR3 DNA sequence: TGTGCCAGCAGCGGGCAGGTTTTTAGCTCTGGAAACACCATATATTTT. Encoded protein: CASSGQVFSSGNTIYF. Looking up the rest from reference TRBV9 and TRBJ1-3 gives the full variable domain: DSGVTQTPKHLITATGQRVTLRCSPRSGDLSVYWYQQSLDQGLQFLIQYYNGEERAKGNILERFSAQQFPDLHSELNLSSLELGDSALYFCASSGQVFSSGNTIYFGEGSWLTVV.

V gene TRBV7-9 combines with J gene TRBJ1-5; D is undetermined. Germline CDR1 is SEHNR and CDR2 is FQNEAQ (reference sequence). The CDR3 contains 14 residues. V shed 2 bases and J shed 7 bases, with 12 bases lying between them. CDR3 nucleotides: TGTGCCAGCAGCTTAATGGGTGAGGTGCAGCCCCAGCATTTT. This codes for CASSLMGEVQPQHF.

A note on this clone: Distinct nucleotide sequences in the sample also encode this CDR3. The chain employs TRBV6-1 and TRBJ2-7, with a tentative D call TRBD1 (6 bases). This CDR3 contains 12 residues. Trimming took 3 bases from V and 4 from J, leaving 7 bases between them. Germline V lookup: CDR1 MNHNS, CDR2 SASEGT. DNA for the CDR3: TGTGCCAGCAGTGAGAGGGGGTACGAGCAGTACTTC. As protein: CASSERGYEQYF.

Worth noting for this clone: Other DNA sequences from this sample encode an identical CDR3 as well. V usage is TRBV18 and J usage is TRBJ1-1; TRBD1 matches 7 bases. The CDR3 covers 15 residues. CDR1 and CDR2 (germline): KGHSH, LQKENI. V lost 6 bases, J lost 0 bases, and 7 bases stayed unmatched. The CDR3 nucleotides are TGTGCCAGCTCGCCTAGACAGGGAATGAACACTGAAGCTTTCTTT. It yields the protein CASSPRQGMNTEAFF.

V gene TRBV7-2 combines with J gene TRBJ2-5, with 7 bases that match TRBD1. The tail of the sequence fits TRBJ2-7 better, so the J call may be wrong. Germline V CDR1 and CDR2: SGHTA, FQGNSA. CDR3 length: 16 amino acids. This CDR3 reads CASTKEALGQAYEQYF. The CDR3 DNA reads TGTGCCAGCACCAAAGAGGCCCTTGGACAGGCCTACGAGCAGTACTTC.

The CDR3 protein is CASLREVWTEAFF. CDR3 sequence (DNA): TGTGCCAGCCTCAGGGAGGTTTGGACTGAAGCTTTCTTT. The gene calls are TRBV6-6 and TRBJ1-1, with D tentatively TRBD1 (5 bases). The germline V and J ends were trimmed by 8 bases and 5 bases, with 15 bases remaining between them. Germline values: CDR1 MNHNY, CDR2 SVGAGI (reference sequence). The CDR3 length is 13 residues.

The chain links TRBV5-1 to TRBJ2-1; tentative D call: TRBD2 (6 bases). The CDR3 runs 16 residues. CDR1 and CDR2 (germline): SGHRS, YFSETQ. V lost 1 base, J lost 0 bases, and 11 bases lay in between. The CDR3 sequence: CASSLYGGSSYNEQFF. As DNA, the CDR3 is TGCGCCAGCAGCTTGTACGGGGGAAGCTCCTACAATGAGCAGTTCTTC.

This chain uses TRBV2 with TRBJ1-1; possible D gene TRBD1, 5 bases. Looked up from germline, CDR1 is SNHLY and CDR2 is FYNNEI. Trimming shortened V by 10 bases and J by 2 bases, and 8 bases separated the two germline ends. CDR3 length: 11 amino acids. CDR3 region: CATQGNTEAFF. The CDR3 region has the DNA TGTGCCACCCAGGGAAACACTGAAGCTTTCTTT.

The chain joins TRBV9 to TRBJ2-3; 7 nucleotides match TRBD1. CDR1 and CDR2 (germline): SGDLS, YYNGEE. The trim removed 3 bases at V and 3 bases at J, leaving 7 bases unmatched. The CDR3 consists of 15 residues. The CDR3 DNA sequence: TGTGCCAGCAGCGCTACAGGGGAGAGGACAGATACGCAGTATTTT. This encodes CASSATGERTDTQYF. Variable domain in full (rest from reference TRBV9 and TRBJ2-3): DSGVTQTPKHLITATGQRVTLRCSPRSGDLSVYWYQQSLDQGLQFLIQYYNGEERAKGNILERFSAQQFPDLHSELNLSSLELGDSALYFCASSATGERTDTQYFGPGTRLTVL.

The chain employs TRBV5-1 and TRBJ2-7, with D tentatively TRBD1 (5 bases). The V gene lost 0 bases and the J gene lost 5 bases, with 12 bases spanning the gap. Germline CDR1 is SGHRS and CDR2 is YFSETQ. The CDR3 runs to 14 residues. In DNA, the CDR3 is TGCGCCAGCAGCTTGGCCGCAGGGCTCAACGAGCAGTACTTC. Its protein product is CASSLAAGLNEQYF.

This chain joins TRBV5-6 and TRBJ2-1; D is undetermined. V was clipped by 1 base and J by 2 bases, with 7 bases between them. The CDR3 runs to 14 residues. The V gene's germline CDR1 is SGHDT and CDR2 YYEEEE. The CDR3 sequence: CASSLWITYNEQFF. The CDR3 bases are TGTGCCAGCAGCTTGTGGATAACCTACAATGAGCAGTTCTTC. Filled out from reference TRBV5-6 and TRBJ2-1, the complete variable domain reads DAGVTQSPTHLIKTRGQQVTLRCSPKSGHDTVSWYQQALGQGPQFIFQYYEEEERQRGNFPDRFSGHQFPNYSSELNVNALLLGDSALYLCASSLWITYNEQFFGPGTRLTVL.

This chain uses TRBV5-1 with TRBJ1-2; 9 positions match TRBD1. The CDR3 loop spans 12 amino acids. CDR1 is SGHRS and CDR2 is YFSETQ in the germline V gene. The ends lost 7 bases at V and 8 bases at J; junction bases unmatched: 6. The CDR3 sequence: CASEDRGGGYTF. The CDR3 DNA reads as TGCGCCAGCGAGGACAGGGGAGGAGGCTACACCTTC.

The CDR3 is CASSIDAGGYGYTF. CDR3 nucleotide sequence: TGTGCCAGTAGTATAGATGCAGGAGGCTATGGCTACACCTTC. The V and J genes are TRBV19 and TRBJ1-2; D is unresolved. The CDR3 loop spans 14 amino acids. Deletions cut 0 bases from V and 4 bases from J, with 9 bases between. Germline-derived CDR1 and CDR2 are LNHDA and SQIVND (reference sequence).

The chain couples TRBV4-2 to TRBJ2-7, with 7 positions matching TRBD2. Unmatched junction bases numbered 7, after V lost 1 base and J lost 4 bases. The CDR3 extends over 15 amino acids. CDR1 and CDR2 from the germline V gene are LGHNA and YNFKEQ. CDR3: CASSQVSGVMYEQYF. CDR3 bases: TGTGCCAGCAGCCAAGTGAGCGGGGTCATGTACGAGCAGTACTTC.

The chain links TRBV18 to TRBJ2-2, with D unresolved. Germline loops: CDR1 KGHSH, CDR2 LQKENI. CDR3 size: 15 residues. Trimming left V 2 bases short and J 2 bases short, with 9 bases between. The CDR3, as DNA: TGTGCCAGCTCACCAGTAATCGGAAACACCGGGGAGCTGTTTTTT. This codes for CASSPVIGNTGELFF.

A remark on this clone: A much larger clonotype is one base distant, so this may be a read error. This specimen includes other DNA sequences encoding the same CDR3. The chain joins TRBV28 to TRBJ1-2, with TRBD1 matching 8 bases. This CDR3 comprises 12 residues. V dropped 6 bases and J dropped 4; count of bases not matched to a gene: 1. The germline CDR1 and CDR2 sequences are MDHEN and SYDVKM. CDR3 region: CASRDRGYGYTF. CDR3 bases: TGTGCCAGCAGAGACAGGGGCTATGGCTACACCTTC.

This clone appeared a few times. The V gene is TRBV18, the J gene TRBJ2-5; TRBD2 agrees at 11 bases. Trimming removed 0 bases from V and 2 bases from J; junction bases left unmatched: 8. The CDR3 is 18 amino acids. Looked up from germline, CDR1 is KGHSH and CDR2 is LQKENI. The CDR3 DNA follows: TGTGCCAGCTCACCACCTCCCGGGACTAGCGGCCAACAAGAGACCCAGTACTTC. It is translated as CASSPPPGTSGQQETQYF.

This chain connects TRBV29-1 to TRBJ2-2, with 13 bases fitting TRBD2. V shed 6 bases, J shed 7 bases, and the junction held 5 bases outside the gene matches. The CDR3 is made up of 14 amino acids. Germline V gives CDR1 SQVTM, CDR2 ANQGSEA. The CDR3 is CSVTGLAGHGELFF. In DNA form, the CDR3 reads TGCAGCGTCACGGGACTAGCGGGACACGGGGAGCTGTTTTTT.

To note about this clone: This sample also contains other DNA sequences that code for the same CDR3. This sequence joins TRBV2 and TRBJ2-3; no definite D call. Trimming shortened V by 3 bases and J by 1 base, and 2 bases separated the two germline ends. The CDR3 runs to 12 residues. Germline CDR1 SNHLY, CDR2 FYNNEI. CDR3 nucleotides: TGTGCCAGCAGTGAGCGCACAGATACGCAGTATTTT. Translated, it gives CASSERTDTQYF.

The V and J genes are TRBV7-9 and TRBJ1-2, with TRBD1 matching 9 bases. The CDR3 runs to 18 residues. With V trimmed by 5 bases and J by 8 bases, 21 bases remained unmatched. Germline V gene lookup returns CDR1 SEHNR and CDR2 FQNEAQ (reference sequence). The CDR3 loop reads CASSLRRGQGDGLGGYTF. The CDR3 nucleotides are TGTGCCAGCAGCCTGAGAAGGGGACAGGGTGATGGCCTAGGAGGCTACACCTTC.

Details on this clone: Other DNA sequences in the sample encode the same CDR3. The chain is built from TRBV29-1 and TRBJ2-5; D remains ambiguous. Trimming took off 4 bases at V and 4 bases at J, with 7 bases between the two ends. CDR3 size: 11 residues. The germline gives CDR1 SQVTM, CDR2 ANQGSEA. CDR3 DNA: TGCAGCGTTGTTGGCGGAGAGACCCAGTACTTC. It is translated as CSVVGGETQYF.

DNA for the CDR3: TGTGCCAGCAGCCCGGGAGGAAACACCATATATTTT. This translates into CASSPGGNTIYF. The rearrangement links TRBV11-2 to TRBJ1-3, with D uncertain. V shed 5 bases and J shed 4 bases, with 6 bases lying between them. The CDR3 totals 12 residues. Germline V gene lookup returns CDR1 SGHAT and CDR2 FQNNGV.

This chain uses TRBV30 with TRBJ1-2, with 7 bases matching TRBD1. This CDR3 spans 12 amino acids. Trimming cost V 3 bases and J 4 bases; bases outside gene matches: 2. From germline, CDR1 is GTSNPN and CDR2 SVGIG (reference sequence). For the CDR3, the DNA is TGTGCCTGGAGAGGACAGGCCTATGGCTACACCTTC. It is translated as CAWRGQAYGYTF.

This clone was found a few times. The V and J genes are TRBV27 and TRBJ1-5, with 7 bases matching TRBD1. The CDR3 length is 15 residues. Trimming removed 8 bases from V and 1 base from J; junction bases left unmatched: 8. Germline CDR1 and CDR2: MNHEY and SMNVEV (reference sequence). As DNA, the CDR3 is TGTGCCAGCCGGGCTCAGGGGGTGAGCAATCAGCCCCAGCATTTT. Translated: CASRAQGVSNQPQHF.

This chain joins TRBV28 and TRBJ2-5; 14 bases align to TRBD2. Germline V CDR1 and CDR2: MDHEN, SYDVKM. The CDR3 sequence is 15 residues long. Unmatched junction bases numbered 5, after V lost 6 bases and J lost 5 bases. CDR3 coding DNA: TGTGCCAGCAGGGGACTAGCGGGAGCGAGGGAGACCCAGTACTTC. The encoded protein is CASRGLAGARETQYF. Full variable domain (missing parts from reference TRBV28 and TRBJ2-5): DVKVTQSSRYLVKRTGEKVFLECVQDMDHENMFWYRQDPGLGLRLIYFSYDVKMKEKGDIPEGYSVSREKKERFSLILESASTNQTSMYLCASRGLAGARETQYFGPGTRLLVL.